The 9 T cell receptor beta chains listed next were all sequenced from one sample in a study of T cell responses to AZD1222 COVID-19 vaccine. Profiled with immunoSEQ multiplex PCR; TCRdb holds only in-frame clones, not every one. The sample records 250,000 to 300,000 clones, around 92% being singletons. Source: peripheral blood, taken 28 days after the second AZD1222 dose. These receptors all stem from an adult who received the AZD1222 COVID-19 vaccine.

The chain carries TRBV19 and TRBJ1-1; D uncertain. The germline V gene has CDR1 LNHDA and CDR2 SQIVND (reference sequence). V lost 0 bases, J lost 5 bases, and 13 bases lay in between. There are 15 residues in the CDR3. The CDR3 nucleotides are TGTGCCAGTAGTATAGATAGGGTTTGGAGGACTGAAGCTTTCTTT. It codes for CASSIDRVWRTEAFF. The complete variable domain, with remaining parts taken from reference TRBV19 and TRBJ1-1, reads DGGITQSPKYLFRKEGQNVTLSCEQNLNHDAMYWYRQDPGQGLRLIYYSQIVNDFQKGDIAEGYSVSREKKESFPLTVTSAQKNPTAFYLCASSIDRVWRTEAFFGQGTRLTVV.

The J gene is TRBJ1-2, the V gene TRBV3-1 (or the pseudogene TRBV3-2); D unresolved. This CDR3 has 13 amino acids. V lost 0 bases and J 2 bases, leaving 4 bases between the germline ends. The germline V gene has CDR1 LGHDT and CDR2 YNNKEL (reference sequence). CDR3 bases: TGTGCCAGCAGCCAAGATGTAAACTATGGCTACACCTTC. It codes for CASSQDVNYGYTF.

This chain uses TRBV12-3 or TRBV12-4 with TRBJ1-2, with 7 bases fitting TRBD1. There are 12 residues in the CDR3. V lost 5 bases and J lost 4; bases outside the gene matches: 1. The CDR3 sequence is CASSGQAYGYTF. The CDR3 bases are TGTGCCAGCAGTGGACAGGCCTATGGCTACACCTTC.

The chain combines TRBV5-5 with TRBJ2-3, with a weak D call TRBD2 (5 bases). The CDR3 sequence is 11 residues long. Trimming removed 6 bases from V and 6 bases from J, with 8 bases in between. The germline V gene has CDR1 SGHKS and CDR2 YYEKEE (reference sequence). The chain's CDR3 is CASIASDTQYF. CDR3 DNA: TGTGCCAGCATAGCGTCGGATACGCAGTATTTT.

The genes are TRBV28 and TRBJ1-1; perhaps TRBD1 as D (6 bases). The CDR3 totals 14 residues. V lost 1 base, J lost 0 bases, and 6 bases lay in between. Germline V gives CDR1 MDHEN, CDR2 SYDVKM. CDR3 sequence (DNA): TGTGCCAGCAGTTTATCAGGGGTGAACACTGAAGCTTTCTTT. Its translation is CASSLSGVNTEAFF.

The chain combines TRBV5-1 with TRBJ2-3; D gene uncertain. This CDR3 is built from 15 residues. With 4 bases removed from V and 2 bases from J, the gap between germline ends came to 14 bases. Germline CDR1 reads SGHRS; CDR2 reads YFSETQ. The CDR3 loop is CASSQDHGDTDTQYF. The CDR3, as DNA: TGCGCCAGCAGCCAGGACCATGGGGACACAGATACGCAGTATTTT.

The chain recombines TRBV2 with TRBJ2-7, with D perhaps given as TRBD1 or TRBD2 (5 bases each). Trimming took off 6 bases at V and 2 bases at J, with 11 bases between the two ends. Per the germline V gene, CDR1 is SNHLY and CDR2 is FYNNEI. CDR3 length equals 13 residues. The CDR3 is CASRLGPAYEQYF. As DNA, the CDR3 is TGTGCCAGCAGGTTGGGACCAGCCTACGAGCAGTACTTC.

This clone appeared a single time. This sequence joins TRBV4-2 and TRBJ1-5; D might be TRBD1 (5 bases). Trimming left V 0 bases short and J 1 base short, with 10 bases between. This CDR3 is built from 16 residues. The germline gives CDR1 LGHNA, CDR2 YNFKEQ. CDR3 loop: CASSQEGEGSNQPQHF. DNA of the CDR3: TGTGCCAGCAGCCAAGAAGGCGAGGGGAGCAATCAGCCCCAGCATTTT.

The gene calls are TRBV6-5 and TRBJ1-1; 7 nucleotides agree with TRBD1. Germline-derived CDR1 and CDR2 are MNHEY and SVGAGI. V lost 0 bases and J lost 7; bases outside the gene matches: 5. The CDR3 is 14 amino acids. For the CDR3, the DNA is TGTGCCAGCAGTTACTCGGCAGGGGGGATTGAAGCTTTCTTT. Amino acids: CASSYSAGGIEAFF.